This T cell receptor beta chain appears in the sequencing data of a study of blood T cell repertoires in COVID-19. Overall study context: From the United States, Italy and Spain came samples of acute and convalescent COVID-19. PBMCs, B-cell-depleted T cells, or T cells provided the cDNA or gDNA that made up the material.

Produced via immunoSEQ multiplex PCR; TCRdb's table is partial and in-frame only. The sample has about 110,000 clones; around 74% are singletons. Looked up from germline, CDR1 is SGHRS and CDR2 is YFSETQ. V lost 5 bases, J lost 5 bases, and 16 bases lay in between. The CDR3 covers 14 residues. The receptor's source is an older woman with acute or convalescent COVID-19. The chain combines TRBV5-1 with TRBJ1-2, with D possibly TRBD1 on 5 matching bases. Sequenced: peripheral blood. The CDR3 nucleotides read TGCGCCAGCAGTGGGCAGGGCTTAGGATATGGCTACACCTTC. Encoded protein: CASSGQGLGYGYTF. The whole variable domain, filled in from reference TRBV5-1 and TRBJ1-2, reads KAGVTQTPRYLIKTRGQQVTLSCSPISGHRSVSWYQQTPGQGLQFLFEYFSETQRNKGNFPGRFSGRQFSNSRSEMNVSTLELGDSALYLCASSGQGLGYGYTFGSGTRLTVV.